The next 32 T cell receptor beta chains were all read from a single sample in a study of identifying expanded T cells in peripheral blood. Repertoires were generated with immunoSEQ multiplex PCR, while TCRdb's copy carries only in-frame clones and drops some. The data contain about 85,000 clones, about 88% of them singletons. The sequencing sample was made of blood. All receptors derive from a person aged 18-70 years in good health.

The J gene is TRBJ1-5, the V gene TRBV2; weak D call: TRBD1 (6 bases). V shed 5 bases and J shed 2 bases, with 13 bases lying between them. This CDR3 has 15 residues. The germline V gene has CDR1 SNHLY and CDR2 FYNNEI. For the CDR3, the DNA is TGTGCCAGCAGTCAGGGGAATGAAGGCAATCAGCCCCAGCATTTT. It translates to CASSQGNEGNQPQHF.

The gene calls are TRBV6-1 and TRBJ2-1; D perhaps matches TRBD1 (5 bases). CDR1 and CDR2 from the germline V gene are MNHNS and SASEGT. V shed 2 bases and J shed 8 bases, with 16 bases lying between them. The CDR3 is made up of 15 amino acids. The CDR3 region is CASSELQVRIHEQFF. In DNA, the CDR3 is TGTGCCAGCAGTGAATTACAGGTACGAATCCATGAGCAGTTCTTC.

The chain links TRBV28 to TRBJ1-3; D gene uncertain. Trimming stripped 6 bases from V and 1 base from J, with 10 bases between. Germline CDR1 MDHEN, CDR2 SYDVKM. The CDR3 consists of 14 residues. This CDR3 is CASSLELSGNTIYF. CDR3 bases: TGTGCCAGCAGCCTAGAGTTATCTGGAAACACCATATATTTT.

V usage is TRBV2 and J usage is TRBJ2-1; D not certain. Per germline, CDR1 SNHLY and CDR2 FYNNEI. The CDR3 has 13 residues. V was clipped by 6 bases and J by 5 bases, with 11 bases between them. Here the CDR3 reads CASSLTRNNEQFF. CDR3 bases: TGTGCCAGCAGCCTGACACGAAACAATGAGCAGTTCTTC. Variable domain in full (rest from reference TRBV2 and TRBJ2-1): EPEVTQTPSHQVTQMGQEVILRCVPISNHLYFYWYRQILGQKVEFLVSFYNNEISEKSEIFDDQFSVERPDGSNFTLKIRSTKLEDSAMYFCASSLTRNNEQFFGPGTRLTVL.

The chain combines TRBV4-2 with TRBJ1-4; D is unresolved. The germline V gene encodes CDR1 LGHNA and CDR2 YNFKEQ. The ends were cut back, 8 bases at V and 4 bases at J, with 17 bases in the middle. The CDR3 is 15 residues long. The CDR3 DNA reads as TGTGCCAGCTCCCGAGAGCGGCAGAATAATGAAAAACTGTTTTTT. Its translation is CASSRERQNNEKLFF.

The chain has TRBV5-8 and TRBJ2-1; weak D call: TRBD1 (5 bases). The CDR3 is 13 residues long. The V end was cut by 0 bases, the J end by 8 bases, with 9 bases between. CDR1 and CDR2 from the germline V gene are SGHTS and YDEGEE. CDR3 sequence: CASSLGQGDEQFF. CDR3 DNA sequence: TGTGCCAGCAGCTTGGGGCAGGGCGATGAGCAGTTCTTC.

This clone has a single count. V usage is TRBV5-1 and J usage is TRBJ2-5, with D possibly being TRBD2 (6 bases). V was shortened by 4 bases and J by 5 bases, with 15 bases between the two germline ends. The CDR3 consists of 14 residues. Per the germline V gene, CDR1 is SGHRS and CDR2 is YFSETQ. The CDR3 DNA sequence: TGCGCCAGCAGCCCGGGTTTGGGAGGCGAGACCCAGTACTTC. Its translation is CASSPGLGGETQYF.

The rearrangement uses TRBV7-8 and TRBJ1-1, with TRBD1 matching over 7 bases. The V gene's germline CDR1 is SGHVS and CDR2 FQNEAQ. The CDR3 spans 15 residues. The V gene end was trimmed by 4 bases and the J gene end by 0 bases; junction bases not matched to a gene: 5. The CDR3 sequence is CASSSRTGVNTEAFF. The CDR3 region has the DNA TGTGCCAGCAGCTCCCGAACAGGGGTGAACACTGAAGCTTTCTTT.

The genes are TRBV9 and TRBJ2-1; 10 bases fit TRBD2. Germline trimming cut 3 bases from V and 2 bases from J; bases unmatched to any gene: 2. Germline CDR1 and CDR2: SGDLS and YYNGEE. This CDR3 is built from 15 residues. CDR3 bases: TGTGCCAGCAGCGCCAGCGGGGGGGCCTACAATGAGCAGTTCTTC. Amino acid sequence: CASSASGGAYNEQFF.

A single count supports this clone. CDR3 bases: TGTGCCAGCAGTTACTCGGCGACTTACACAGATACGCAGTATTTT. It yields the protein CASSYSATYTDTQYF. The chain links TRBV6-5 to TRBJ2-3, with D hard to call. V was cut by 0 bases and J by 2 bases, with 9 bases left in between. This CDR3 region has 15 residues. Germline V lookup: CDR1 MNHEY, CDR2 SVGAGI.

This chain connects TRBV5-4 to TRBJ1-2; 10 nucleotides agree with TRBD1. J lost 8 bases, V lost 1 base, and 5 bases had no gene match. CDR3 size: 14 residues. CDR1 SGHNT and CDR2 YYREEE come from the germline V gene (reference sequence). The CDR3 is CASSLPGQGQGYTF. The CDR3 DNA is TGTGCCAGCAGCTTGCCGGGACAGGGGCAGGGCTACACCTTC.

This chain links TRBV6-4 with TRBJ1-3, with TRBD1 matching over 8 bases. Germline CDR1 reads MRHNA; CDR2 reads SNTAGT. J was trimmed by 3 bases and V by 7 bases; bases with no gene match: 14. The CDR3 is 17 residues long. The CDR3 spells CASNIQGGPRDGNTIYF. The CDR3 nucleotides are TGTGCCAGCAATATACAGGGGGGGCCGAGGGATGGAAACACCATATATTTT.

J is TRBJ1-2 and V is TRBV10-3; 10 bases agree with TRBD1. The V and J ends lost 7 bases and 0 bases, in that order; junction bases with no gene match: 8. CDR3 length: 16 residues. Germline CDR1 reads ENHRY; CDR2 reads SYGVKD. As DNA, the CDR3 is TGTGCCATCACGAGGGACAGGGGCGATCCTAACTATGGCTACACCTTC. Its translation is CAITRDRGDPNYGYTF.

Written as DNA, the CDR3 is TGTGCCAGCAGTCTAGGGGACAGCTCCTACGAGCAGTACTTC. Translated: CASSLGDSSYEQYF. J is TRBJ2-7 and V is TRBV5-4, with 7 bases matching TRBD1. This CDR3 is 14 amino acids long. Germline CDR1 SGHNT, CDR2 YYREEE (reference sequence). V was clipped by 5 bases and J by 0 bases; unmatched bases: 5.

This sequence joins TRBV6-4 and TRBJ1-5, with D perhaps matching TRBD1 (5 bases). The CDR3 runs to 16 residues. The germline V gene encodes CDR1 MRHNA and CDR2 SNTAGT. V was cut by 4 bases and J by 7 bases, with 20 bases left in between. CDR3 loop: CASSGVAAGSRQPQHF. DNA for the CDR3: TGTGCCAGCAGTGGGGTGGCGGCAGGGTCACGGCAGCCCCAGCATTTT.

The chain has TRBV9 and TRBJ1-1; no clear D gene. The CDR3 spans 18 residues. The germline CDR1 and CDR2 sequences are SGDLS and YYNGEE. Trimming removed 3 bases at V and 2 bases at J, with 23 bases between. This CDR3 reads CASSATPGGRQRNTEAFF. CDR3 in DNA: TGTGCCAGCAGCGCCACCCCGGGCGGGAGGCAGAGAAACACTGAAGCTTTCTTT. The whole variable domain, remainder taken from reference TRBV9 and TRBJ1-1, is DSGVTQTPKHLITATGQRVTLRCSPRSGDLSVYWYQQSLDQGLQFLIQYYNGEERAKGNILERFSAQQFPDLHSELNLSSLELGDSALYFCASSATPGGRQRNTEAFFGQGTRLTVV.

The chain carries TRBV28 and TRBJ1-1; D not resolved. Germline lookup yields CDR1 MDHEN and CDR2 SYDVKM. V lost 6 bases and J 3 bases, leaving 11 bases between the germline ends. The CDR3 is 13 residues long. CDR3 residues: CASRRGPYTEAFF. The CDR3 DNA is TGTGCCAGCAGACGCGGGCCTTACACTGAAGCTTTCTTT.

The J gene is TRBJ2-7, the V gene TRBV5-5; the D gene is possibly TRBD1 (6 bases). The germline CDR1 and CDR2 sequences are SGHKS and YYEKEE (reference sequence). The V end lost 1 base, the J end lost 0 bases, and 8 bases lay between the germline ends. The CDR3 length is 14 residues. CDR3 sequence reads: CASSLTGTSYEQYF. The DNA of the CDR3 is TGTGCCAGCAGCTTGACAGGGACCTCCTACGAGCAGTACTTC. The full variable domain, rest sourced from reference TRBV5-5 and TRBJ2-7, is DAGVTQSPTHLIKTRGQQVTLRCSPISGHKSVSWYQQVLGQGPQFIFQYYEKEERGRGNFPDRFSARQFPNYSSELNVNALLLGDSALYLCASSLTGTSYEQYFGPGTRLTVT.

The chain combines TRBV29-1 with TRBJ1-2; TRBD1 agrees at 8 bases. The CDR3 has 11 amino acids. V was pared by 6 bases and J by 7 bases, with 4 bases of the junction left unmatched. The germline V gene encodes CDR1 SQVTM and CDR2 ANQGSEA. CDR3 protein: CSVNRGGGYTF. In DNA, the CDR3 is TGCAGCGTCAACAGGGGGGGTGGCTACACCTTC.

The rearrangement joins TRBV19 to TRBJ1-6, with D maybe TRBD1 (6 bases). Trimming stripped 10 bases from V and 4 bases from J, with 11 bases between. This CDR3 comprises 13 residues. Germline assignment: CDR1 LNHDA and CDR2 SQIVND (reference sequence). CDR3 loop: CATQQGYNSPLHF. Written as DNA, the CDR3 is TGTGCCACCCAACAGGGTTATAATTCACCCCTCCACTTT.

The gene calls are TRBV4-2 and TRBJ2-7; the match to TRBD2 covers 7 bases. This CDR3 has 17 amino acids. The J segment lost 2 bases and the V segment lost 0 bases, leaving 10 bases of the junction unmatched. Germline V gene lookup returns CDR1 LGHNA and CDR2 YNFKEQ. The CDR3 region has the DNA TGTGCCAGCAGCCAAGATTATCCTAGCGGTGTTACCTACGAGCAGTACTTC. As protein: CASSQDYPSGVTYEQYF.

The chain uses TRBV15 and TRBJ1-2; the match to TRBD1 covers 10 bases. The germline V gene encodes CDR1 LNHNV and CDR2 YYDKDF (reference sequence). V dropped 5 bases and J dropped 4; count of bases not matched to a gene: 10. This CDR3 has 16 amino acids. DNA of the CDR3: TGTGCCACCAGCCCCCGGACAGGGGGATTTGGCTATGGCTACACCTTC. This translates into CATSPRTGGFGYGYTF.

The chain has TRBV30 and TRBJ1-1; 7 bases line up with TRBD1. The CDR3 has 15 residues. The junction had 6 bases not matched to a gene; V was cut back by 1 base and J by 1 base. Germline CDR1 is GTSNPN and CDR2 is SVGIG (reference sequence). DNA for the CDR3: TGTGCCTGGAGTGCCCCAGGGGGGGAGAACACTGAAGCTTTCTTT. Translated: CAWSAPGGENTEAFF.

The chain links TRBV11-2 to TRBJ2-7; D call uncertain. The CDR3 extends over 14 amino acids. The V and J ends lost 7 bases and 2 bases respectively, with 15 bases between them. CDR1 and CDR2 (germline): SGHAT, FQNNGV. CDR3: CASTPGLNPYEQYF. CDR3 DNA: TGTGCCAGCACCCCCGGGCTCAACCCCTACGAGCAGTACTTC. Combining the CDR3 with reference TRBV11-2 and TRBJ2-7 gives the whole variable domain EAGVAQSPRYKIIEKRQSVAFWCNPISGHATLYWYQQILGQGPKLLIQFQNNGVVDDSQLPKDRFSAERLKGVDSTLKIQPAKLEDSAVYLCASTPGLNPYEQYFGPGTRLTVT.

This chain joins TRBV5-1 and TRBJ2-3; TRBD2 agrees at 13 bases. This CDR3 region has 17 residues. From germline, CDR1 is SGHRS and CDR2 YFSETQ. The V gene end was trimmed by 4 bases and the J gene end by 1 base; junction bases not matched to a gene: 6. CDR3 amino acids: CASSPRTSGGRTDTQYF. DNA for the CDR3: TGCGCCAGCAGCCCAAGGACTAGCGGGGGACGCACAGATACGCAGTATTTT.

The chain combines TRBV4-3 with TRBJ2-2, with TRBD2 matching over 8 bases. There are 15 residues in the CDR3. Trimming removed 7 bases from V and 3 bases from J; junction bases left unmatched: 7. From germline, CDR1 is LGHNA and CDR2 YSLEER. CDR3 sequence reads: CASTRSGGDTGELFF. Here the CDR3 DNA reads TGCGCCAGCACCCGAAGCGGGGGTGACACCGGGGAGCTGTTTTTT.

The rearrangement uses TRBV2 and TRBJ2-3; 9 bases map to TRBD2. The CDR3 loop spans 18 amino acids. Germline values: CDR1 SNHLY, CDR2 FYNNEI. Trimming took 2 bases from V and 4 from J; bases not matched to a gene: 13. The CDR3 DNA is TGTGCCAGCAGTGAAAGGGCGGGGGGGTATCTTAGTGCAGATACGCAGTATTTT. Protein sequence: CASSERAGGYLSADTQYF.

This sequence joins TRBV5-6 and TRBJ1-6; TRBD1 might be the D (6 bases). The CDR3 contains 15 residues. The germline V gene has CDR1 SGHDT and CDR2 YYEEEE. Trimming removed 0 bases at V and 10 bases at J, with 14 bases between. Here the CDR3 reads CASSLARGAGSPLHF. CDR3 nucleotide sequence: TGTGCCAGCAGCTTGGCCCGGGGGGCGGGCTCACCCCTCCACTTT.

This sequence joins TRBV28 and TRBJ1-5; 7 nucleotides line up with TRBD1. This CDR3 comprises 13 residues. The V gene's germline CDR1 is MDHEN and CDR2 SYDVKM. Trimming cost V 6 bases and J 5 bases; bases outside gene matches: 4. For the CDR3, the DNA is TGTGCCAGCAGGGGACAGTACTATCAGCCCCAGCATTTT. Encoded protein: CASRGQYYQPQHF.

The chain is built from TRBV5-4 and TRBJ2-4, with TRBD2 identical over 7 bases. CDR1 is SGHNT and CDR2 is YYREEE in the germline V gene (reference sequence). J was trimmed by 6 bases and V by 4 bases; bases with no gene match: 10. This CDR3 has 15 amino acids. The CDR3 region has the DNA TGTGCCAGCAGCCCGGGGGGAGCTCGATCAAACATTCAGTACTTC. It is translated as CASSPGGARSNIQYF.

The gene calls are TRBV18 and TRBJ2-2; D is perhaps TRBD2 (6 bases). Germline assignment: CDR1 KGHSH and CDR2 LQKENI. The CDR3 is made up of 16 amino acids. V shed 3 bases and J shed 1 base, with 12 bases lying between them. The CDR3 sequence: CASSPGGLLNTGELFF. As DNA, the CDR3 is TGTGCCAGCTCACCCGGGGGACTCCTGAACACCGGGGAGCTGTTTTTT. The variable domain in full, completed from reference TRBV18 and TRBJ2-2, reads NAGVMQNPRHLVRRRGQEARLRCSPMKGHSHVYWYRQLPEEGLKFMVYLQKENIIDESGMPKERFSAEFPKEGPSILRIQQVVRGDSAAYFCASSPGGLLNTGELFFGEGSRLTVL.

The table lists this clone with a few counts. This chain links TRBV30 with TRBJ1-6; tentatively, D is TRBD1 (6 bases). This CDR3 contains 14 residues. The V gene lost 5 bases and the J gene lost 8 bases, with 16 bases spanning the gap. Germline CDR1 and CDR2: GTSNPN and SVGIG (reference sequence). This CDR3 reads CAWGRGGRDSPLHF. CDR3 nucleotide sequence: TGTGCCTGGGGACGCGGGGGGCGCGATTCACCCCTCCACTTT.